This T cell receptor (beta chain) is from a study of T cell changes during pregnancy in multiple sclerosis. Generated by immunoSEQ multiplex PCR, the TCRdb table keeps only in-frame clones and is missing some. Of about 28,000 clones listed, about 93% are singletons. Trimming took 2 bases from V and 2 from J; bases not matched to a gene: 11. There are 18 residues in the CDR3. From germline, CDR1 is LNHDA and CDR2 SQIVND (reference sequence). J is TRBJ1-4 and V is TRBV19; TRBD1 aligns across 7 bases. The starting material was CD8+ T cells from peripheral blood mononuclear cells, obtained before pregnancy. The TCR originated in a female donor with multiple sclerosis, enrolled in a pregnancy study. The CDR3 nucleotides are TGTGCCAGTAGTATAAATCGTCTCACAGGGGCGACTAATGAAAAACTGTTTTTT. This gives the protein CASSINRLTGATNEKLFF.